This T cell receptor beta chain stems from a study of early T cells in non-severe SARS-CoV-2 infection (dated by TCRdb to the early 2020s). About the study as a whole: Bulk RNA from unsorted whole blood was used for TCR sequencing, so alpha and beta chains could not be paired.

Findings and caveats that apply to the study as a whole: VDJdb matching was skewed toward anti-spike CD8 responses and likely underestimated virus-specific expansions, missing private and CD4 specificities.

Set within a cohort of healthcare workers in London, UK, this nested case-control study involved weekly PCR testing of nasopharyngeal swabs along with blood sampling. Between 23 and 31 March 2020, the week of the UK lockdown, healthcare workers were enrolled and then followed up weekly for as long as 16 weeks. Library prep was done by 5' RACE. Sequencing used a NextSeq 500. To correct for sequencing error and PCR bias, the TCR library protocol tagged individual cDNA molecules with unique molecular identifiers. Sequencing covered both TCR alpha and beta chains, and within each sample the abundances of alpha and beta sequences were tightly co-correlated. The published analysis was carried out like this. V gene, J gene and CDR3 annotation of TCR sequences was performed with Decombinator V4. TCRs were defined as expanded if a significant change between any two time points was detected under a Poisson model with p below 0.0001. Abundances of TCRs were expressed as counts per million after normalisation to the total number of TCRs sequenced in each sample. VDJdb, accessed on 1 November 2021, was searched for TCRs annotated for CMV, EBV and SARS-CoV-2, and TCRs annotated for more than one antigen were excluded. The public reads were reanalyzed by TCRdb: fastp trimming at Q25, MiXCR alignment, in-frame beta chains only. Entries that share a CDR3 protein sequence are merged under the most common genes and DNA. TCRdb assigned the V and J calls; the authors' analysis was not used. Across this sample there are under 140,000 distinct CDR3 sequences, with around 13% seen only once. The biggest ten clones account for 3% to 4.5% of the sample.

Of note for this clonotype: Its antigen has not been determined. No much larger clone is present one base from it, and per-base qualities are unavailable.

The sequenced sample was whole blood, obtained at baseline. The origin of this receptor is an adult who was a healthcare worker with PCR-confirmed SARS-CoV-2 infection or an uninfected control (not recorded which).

The DNA reads TGTGCCGCCCGGGGCAGGGTTGACACTGAAGCTTTCTTT. Translated, it reads CAARGRVDTEAFF. The sequence links TRBV28 to TRBJ1-1; the D segment could be TRBD1, given 5 matching bases. A distance of 16 bases separates the germline ends of V and J, which lose 11 bases and 3 bases respectively. The CDR3 runs 13 amino acids, cysteine and phenylalanine included. The kept DNA is CDR3 alone, 39 bases in frame from the first base. The germline V gene specifies MDHEN as CDR1 and SYDVKM as CDR2.